Below are 6 T cell receptor beta chains sequenced from a single sample in a study of Graves' ophthalmopathy and Graves' hyperthyroidism. Amplified material comprised TCR beta CDR3 regions derived from RNA transcripts. First-round RT-PCR employed HTBI primers, with a second-round multiplex PCR after it. TCRdb re-derived calls from the multiplex PCR reads in MiXCR, one entry per CDR3 protein. The table records 350,000 to 400,000 distinct CDR3 sequences, 18% of them present only once. The sequenced sample was peripheral blood. These receptors were obtained from a woman under 30 with Graves' ophthalmopathy.

This clonotype was counted at least ten times. V is TRBV6-1 and J is TRBJ2-7, with 9 bases lining up with TRBD2. The germline V gene has CDR1 MNHNS and CDR2 SASEGT. The CDR3 contains 16 residues. J was trimmed by 0 bases and V by 6 bases; bases with no gene match: 9. CDR3 sequence (DNA): TGTGCCAGCAGCCACCAGCGGACTAGCGACTCCTACGAGCAGTACTTC. Protein: CASSHQRTSDSYEQYF.

On this clonotype itself: A much larger clone is a single base away; this may be a read error. This likely comes from a read error, as the CDR3 has no conserved phenylalanine or tryptophan at its end. The chain links TRBV10-3 to TRBJ2-7; 8 bases are a match to TRBD1. The CDR3 is made up of 14 amino acids. The V gene end was trimmed by 8 bases and the J gene end by 0 bases; junction bases not matched to a gene: 6. Germline loops: CDR1 ENHRY, CDR2 SYGVKD. The CDR3 nucleotides are TGTGCCATCGCCCCTCAGGGGGCCTCCTACGAGCAGTACCTC. This codes for CAIAPQGASYEQYL.

This clonotype was observed many times. The chain uses TRBV20-1 and TRBJ2-7; possibly TRBD1 for D (5 bases). Trimming removed 3 bases at V and 5 bases at J, with 14 bases between. CDR1 and CDR2 (germline): DFQATT, SNEGSKA (reference sequence). This CDR3 has 13 amino acids. The CDR3 DNA reads TGCAGTGCTAGGGGGCAGGGAATGGACGAGCAGTACTTC. Translated: CSARGQGMDEQYF.

The chain couples TRBV7-2 to TRBJ2-5; 8 bases agree with TRBD2. V gave up 7 bases and J gave up 5 bases; unmatched junction bases: 12. The CDR3 consists of 15 residues. Germline CDR1 reads SGHTA; CDR2 reads FQGNSA. DNA for the CDR3: TGTGCCAGCACCCTGACCGGGACTAGGGGCGAGACCCAGTACTTC. Translation: CASTLTGTRGETQYF.

This clonotype was detected many times. A read error may be the cause here, since a much bigger clone is one base away. V is TRBV28 and J is TRBJ2-7; 8 bases agree with TRBD1. CDR3 length: 18 amino acids. Germline V CDR1 and CDR2: MDHEN, SYDVKM. This CDR3 is CAGSRQGTWAIVGYEQYF. The CDR3 DNA reads as TGTGCCGGCAGCCGACAGGGGACATGGGCTATTGTCGGTTACGAGCAGTACTTC. Looking up the rest from reference TRBV28 and TRBJ2-7 gives the full variable domain: DVKVTQSSRYLVKRTGEKVFLECVQDMDHENMFWYRQDPGLGLRLIYFSYDVKMKEKGDIPEGYSVSREKKERFSLILESASTNQTSMYLCAGSRQGTWAIVGYEQYFGPGTRLTVT.

This clonotype was picked up many times. The J gene is TRBJ1-1, the V gene TRBV6-4; 8 bases are shared with TRBD1. The germline V gene encodes CDR1 MRHNA and CDR2 SNTAGT. CDR3 size: 14 residues. The ends lost 6 bases at V and 0 bases at J; junction bases unmatched: 3. CDR3: CASRGDRMNTEAFF. Written as DNA, the CDR3 is TGTGCCAGCAGAGGGGACAGGATGAACACTGAAGCTTTCTTT.